This paragraph covers one T cell receptor beta chain sequence. The data belong to a study of T cells in Graves' hyperthyroidism and ophthalmopathy. Amplification yielded TCR beta CDR3 regions, with RNA transcripts as the source. The HTBI primer set was used in a first-round RT-PCR of the TCR CDR3. TCRdb called the multiplex PCR reads again in MiXCR, with one record for every CDR3 protein. This repertoire shows roughly 530,000 distinct CDR3 sequences, roughly a sixth found once; its top ten account for approximately 18%. Trimming cost V 9 bases and J 3 bases; bases outside gene matches: 9. The CDR3 is 15 residues long. The V gene's germline CDR1 is SEHNR and CDR2 FQNEAQ (reference sequence).

The clonotype originates from a woman between 18 and 29 years old with Graves' ophthalmopathy. This sequence joins TRBV7-9 and TRBJ2-1; 9 nucleotides line up with TRBD1. Specimen: blood. The CDR3 reads CASLRGQGDYNEQFF. The DNA of the CDR3 is TGTGCCAGTTTGCGGGGACAGGGAGACTACAATGAGCAGTTCTTC.